What follows are 18 T cell receptor beta chains derived from one specimen sequenced in a study of T cells expressing NK-cell markers. After re-calling the 5' RACE reads, TCRdb lists one entry per CDR3 protein, DNA absent. Recorded for this sample: 350,000 to 500,000 distinct CDR3 sequences. Sequenced input: blood T cells: a sorted CD56 or NKG2C T cell subset, CD4+ or CD8+ T cells, or bulk PBMC T cells (not recorded which). Receptor source: a woman between 18 and 70 years old in good health.

CDR3: CASSRQRDSPRDYGYTF. The rearrangement uses TRBV19 and TRBJ1-2; the TRBD1 assignment by TCRdb is unverifiable without DNA. The CDR3 runs to 17 residues. In germline, CDR1 is LNHDA, CDR2 SQIVND (reference sequence).

The genes are TRBV6-5 and TRBJ1-1; TCRdb calls TRBD1, which cannot be checked without DNA. This CDR3 is built from 16 residues. In germline, CDR1 is MNHEY, CDR2 SVGAGI. Here the CDR3 reads CASSYSSGTVGTEAFF.

The rearrangement joins TRBV20-1 to TRBJ2-3; TCRdb's D gene call, TRBD1, goes unchecked for lack of DNA. Germline V lookup: CDR1 DFQATT, CDR2 SNEGSKA (reference sequence). The CDR3 is made up of 15 amino acids. The CDR3 loop is CSARPWGTYTDTQYF.

This CDR3 is CASLSTGELFF. This rearrangement joins TRBV2 to TRBJ2-2. The CDR3 loop spans 11 amino acids. Germline loops: CDR1 SNHLY, CDR2 FYNNEI.

The chain joins TRBV7-2 to TRBJ2-1; TCRdb selects TRBD1, and the lack of DNA leaves this call unchecked. This CDR3 has 15 residues. Germline V gives CDR1 SGHTA, CDR2 FQGNSA. The CDR3 protein is CASRLTGTSGHEQFF.

The V gene is TRBV4-1, the J gene TRBJ2-2; TCRdb indicates TRBD1, and absent DNA this call remains unverified. Germline V gene lookup returns CDR1 MGHRA and CDR2 YSYEKL. The CDR3 is 15 amino acids. The CDR3 here is CASSQIQGSIGELFF.

This sequence joins TRBV4-1 and TRBJ2-1. Germline values: CDR1 MGHRA, CDR2 YSYEKL. This CDR3 has 13 residues. The CDR3 loop is CASSQERAAEQFF.

The chain couples TRBV7-2 to TRBJ2-4. This CDR3 is 15 amino acids long. In germline, CDR1 is SGHTA, CDR2 FQGNSA. The CDR3 spells CASSSQGLAKNIQYF.

This chain connects TRBV6-5 to TRBJ2-6; TCRdb's assignment of TRBD1 cannot be checked, as there is no DNA. The CDR3 contains 17 residues. CDR1 is MNHEY, CDR2 SVGAGI, per germline. CDR3 sequence reads: CASSYLQGAFGANVLTF.

The chain is built from TRBV20-1 and TRBJ2-7; TCRdb picks TRBD2, but there is no DNA to check that call. CDR1 and CDR2 (germline): DFQATT, SNEGSKA (reference sequence). The CDR3 consists of 13 residues. CDR3 region: CSATLAGGDEQYF.

This rearrangement joins TRBV15 to TRBJ2-3; TCRdb names TRBD2, which stays unverified in the absence of DNA. Germline values: CDR1 LNHNV, CDR2 YYDKDF (reference sequence). The length of the CDR3 is 15 residues. The chain's CDR3 is CATSGGLGVTDTQYF. Supplemented by reference TRBV15 and TRBJ2-3, the full variable domain reads DAMVIQNPRYQVTQFGKPVTLSCSQTLNHNVMYWYQQKSSQAPKLLFHYYDKDFNNEADTPDNFQSRRPNTSFCFLDIRSPGLGDTAMYLCATSGGLGVTDTQYFGPGTRLTVL.

This rearrangement joins TRBV12-3 or TRBV12-4 to TRBJ2-7; TCRdb's D gene call, TRBD2, goes unchecked for lack of DNA. The CDR3 loop spans 18 amino acids. The CDR3 sequence is CASSRTGTSGGTPYEQYF.

The V call is TRBV12-3 or TRBV12-4, the J call TRBJ1-2. The CDR3 is made up of 14 amino acids. The CDR3 reads CASSLAVAGSSYTF.

The CDR3 sequence is CASSLAGSADTQYF. J is TRBJ2-3 and V is TRBV5-1. Germline CDR1 reads SGHRS; CDR2 reads YFSETQ. This CDR3 has 14 residues.

V usage is TRBV29-1 and J usage is TRBJ2-1; TCRdb gives TRBD2 as the D gene, but with no DNA this cannot be confirmed. The CDR3 spans 17 residues. CDR1 is SQVTM, CDR2 ANQGSEA, per germline. The CDR3 protein is CSVRGTGLAGGYNEQFF.

V usage is TRBV20-1 and J usage is TRBJ2-1; without DNA, the TCRdb call of TRBD2 cannot be checked. The CDR3 covers 14 residues. Germline V lookup: CDR1 DFQATT, CDR2 SNEGSKA (reference sequence). CDR3 region: CSAPPRALPNEQFF.

The chain links TRBV19 to TRBJ2-1; the D call from TCRdb, TRBD2, cannot be confirmed without DNA. CDR1 and CDR2 from the germline V gene are LNHDA and SQIVND (reference sequence). This CDR3 is 15 amino acids long. The CDR3 is CASSMGLARGNEQFF.

The rearrangement uses TRBV4-3 and TRBJ2-3; as DNA is missing, the TRBD2 call by TCRdb cannot be tested. CDR1 is LGHNA and CDR2 is YSLEER in the germline V gene. This CDR3 has 16 residues. This CDR3 reads CASSQEWRDPGDTQYF.